This T cell receptor (beta chain) derives from a study of T cell responses to AZD1222 COVID-19 vaccine. Regarding the study as a whole: Researchers report vaccine-associated CD4 TCRs spanning spike, with dominance at 160-218 and 743-854.

This clone turned up a few times. Its specificity is not known. Germline V gene data show CDR1 as SGHTA and CDR2 as FQGNSA. Trimming shortened V by 1 base and J by 4 bases, and 19 bases separated the two germline ends. The CDR3 spans 17 residues. Profiled with immunoSEQ multiplex PCR; TCRdb holds only in-frame clones, not every one. The sample lists fewer than 150,000 clones, roughly 87% occurring once. V usage is TRBV7-2 and J usage is TRBJ2-5; D assignment may be TRBD1 or TRBD2 (5 bases each). The TCR was taken from an adult in good health. Sequences were derived from peripheral blood, sampled on day 0 of AZD1222 vaccination. CDR3 loop: CASSLGSGSFRGETQYF. For the CDR3, the DNA is TGTGCCAGCAGCTTAGGATCAGGGAGCTTTAGAGGAGAGACCCAGTACTTC. The full variable domain, completed using reference TRBV7-2 and TRBJ2-5, is GAGVSQSPSNKVTEKGKDVELRCDPISGHTALYWYRQSLGQGLEFLIYFQGNSAPDKSGLPSDRFSAERTGGSVSTLTIQRTQQEDSAVYLCASSLGSGSFRGETQYFGPGTRLLVL.